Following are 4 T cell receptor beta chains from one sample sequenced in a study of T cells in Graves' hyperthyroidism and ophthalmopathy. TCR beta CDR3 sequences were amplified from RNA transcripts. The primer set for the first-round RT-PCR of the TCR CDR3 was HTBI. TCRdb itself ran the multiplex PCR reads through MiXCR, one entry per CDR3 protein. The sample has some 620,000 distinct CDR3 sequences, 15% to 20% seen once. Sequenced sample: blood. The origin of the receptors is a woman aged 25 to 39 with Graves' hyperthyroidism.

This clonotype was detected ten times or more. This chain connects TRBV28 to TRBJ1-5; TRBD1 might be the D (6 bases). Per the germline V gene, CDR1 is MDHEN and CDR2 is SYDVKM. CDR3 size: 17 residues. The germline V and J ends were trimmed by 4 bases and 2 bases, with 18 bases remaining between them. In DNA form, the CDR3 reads TGTGCCAGCAGTTACTCCGGTAGGGGGGGAGGCAATCAGCCCCAGCATTTT. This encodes CASSYSGRGGGNQPQHF.

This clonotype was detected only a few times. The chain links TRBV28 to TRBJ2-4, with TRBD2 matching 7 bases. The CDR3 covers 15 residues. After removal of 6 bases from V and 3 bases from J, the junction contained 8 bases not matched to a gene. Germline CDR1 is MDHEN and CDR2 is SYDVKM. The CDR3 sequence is CASRGGGTGKNIQYF. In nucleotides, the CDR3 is TGTGCCAGCAGGGGGGGGGGGACCGGCAAAAACATTCAGTACTTC.

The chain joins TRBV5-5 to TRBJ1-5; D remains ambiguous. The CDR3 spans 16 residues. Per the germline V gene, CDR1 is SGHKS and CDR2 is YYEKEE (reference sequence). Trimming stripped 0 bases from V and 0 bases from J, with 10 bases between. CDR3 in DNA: TGTGCCAGCAGCTTGGAGGGAGGATTTAGCAATCAGCCCCAGCATTTT. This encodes CASSLEGGFSNQPQHF.

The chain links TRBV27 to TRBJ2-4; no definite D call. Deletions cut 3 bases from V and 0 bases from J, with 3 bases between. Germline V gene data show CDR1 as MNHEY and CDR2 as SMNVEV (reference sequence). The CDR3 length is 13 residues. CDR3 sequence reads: CASSLRAKNIQYF. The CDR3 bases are TGTGCCAGCAGTTTGCGAGCCAAAAACATTCAGTACTTC.